A single T cell receptor beta chain is shown here with its context. Germline CDR1 and CDR2: DFQATT and SNEGSKA (reference sequence). The CDR3 extends over 13 amino acids. V trimming: 3 bases; J trimming: 9 bases; junction bases outside the gene matches: 4. The data stem from a study of blood T cell repertoires in COVID-19. Study in general: Acute and convalescent COVID-19 specimens originated in the United States, Italy and Spain. PBMCs, B-cell-depleted T cells, or T cells provided the cDNA or gDNA that made up the material.

Original processing notes: Counts of nucleated cells, estimated from reference gene primer amplification, were obtained. The repertoire was sequenced with immunoSEQ multiplex PCR; TCRdb's copy has only in-frame clones and lacks some. That table furnishes V, J and clone size, whereas the DNA furnished D and trimming. The table records about 180,000 clones, about 86% of them present only once. The sequenced material came from peripheral blood. This receptor was identified in a man over 45 with active or convalescent COVID-19. The chain uses TRBV20-1 and TRBJ1-6; 8 nucleotides agree with TRBD1. CDR3 DNA: TGCAGTGCTAGTACAGGGGGTTCTTCACCCCTCCACTTT. This translates into CSASTGGSSPLHF.